The entry that follows covers one TCR beta chain sequence. Its antigen is not known. The data were obtained in a study of CD8 T cells in ankylosing spondylitis. Points from the study as a whole: Made up of eight or nine highly homologous variants, a TCR beta motif appeared characteristic of ankylosing spondylitis blood.

This CDR3 has 14 amino acids. The V segment lost 4 bases and the J segment 7 bases; nucleotides outside the gene matches: 10. Germline V gene data show CDR1 as SGHRS and CDR2 as YFSETQ. TCRdb analysed the 5' RACE reads with MiXCR anew, one entry per CDR3 protein. This repertoire shows around 770,000 distinct CDR3 sequences, over 15% found once; its top ten account for roughly a fifth. The sequencing input was blood, either unsorted or a sorted T cell fraction (not recorded which). The J gene is TRBJ2-7, the V gene TRBV5-1, with 8 bases lining up with TRBD2. The source of this sequence is a male donor with ankylosing spondylitis. For the CDR3, the DNA is TGCGCCAGCAGCCCGCGGGGGGCAAACTCAGAGCAGTACTTC. It yields the protein CASSPRGANSEQYF.